The 7 T cell receptor beta chains given below trace back to one sample, sequenced in a study of cytomegalovirus exposure and HLA in healthy donors. PCR employed 60 Vbeta and 13 Jbeta primers. The assay was immunoSEQ multiplex PCR, and TCRdb's table has in-frame clones only and misses some. The sample holds some 150,000 clones; roughly 76% are singletons and the top ten take about 13%. The sample taken for sequencing was PBMCs. Receptors were obtained from a woman aged 45-60 years in good health and CMV-seronegative.

This clone was seen more than once but under ten times. The chain recombines TRBV6-6 with TRBJ1-1, with 11 bases lining up with TRBD1. CDR3 size: 14 residues. Germline CDR1 and CDR2: MNHNY and SVGAGI (reference sequence). The V gene end was trimmed by 4 bases and the J gene end by 10 bases; junction bases not matched to a gene: 8. The CDR3 is CASSSKDRGLPAFF. The CDR3 nucleotides are TGTGCCAGCAGTTCCAAGGACAGGGGGCTTCCAGCTTTCTTT.

Of note for this clone: Within the sample, other DNA sequences also encode this same CDR3. This chain uses TRBV29-1 with TRBJ2-3; 7 bases line up with TRBD2. The junction had 7 bases not matched to a gene; V was cut back by 6 bases and J by 1 base. The CDR3 loop spans 14 amino acids. Germline V gene lookup returns CDR1 SQVTM and CDR2 ANQGSEA. The CDR3 DNA sequence: TGCAGCGTCCCGGGCGGGAGCGGCACAGATACGCAGTATTTT. Amino acids: CSVPGGSGTDTQYF.

The genes are TRBV28 and TRBJ2-3; D uncertain. The CDR3 has 13 residues. Per the germline V gene, CDR1 is MDHEN and CDR2 is SYDVKM. The V gene lost 7 bases and the J gene lost 6 bases, with 14 bases spanning the gap. Here the CDR3 reads CASKALVRDTQYF. The CDR3, as DNA: TGTGCCAGCAAGGCGTTGGTCAGGGATACGCAGTATTTT.

V gene TRBV5-4 combines with J gene TRBJ1-3, with D possibly being TRBD1 (5 bases). V lost 7 bases to trimming and J lost 0 bases, with 20 bases between them. CDR1 and CDR2 from the germline V gene are SGHNT and YYREEE (reference sequence). The CDR3 length is 17 residues. The CDR3 loop reads CASARGGRQDSGNTIYF. In DNA, the CDR3 is TGTGCCAGCGCTAGGGGCGGACGGCAAGACTCTGGAAACACCATATATTTT.

The V gene is TRBV5-1, the J gene TRBJ1-4, with 7 bases fitting TRBD1. V lost 4 bases, J lost 0 bases, and 6 bases stayed unmatched. Germline CDR1 and CDR2: SGHRS and YFSETQ. The CDR3 has 16 amino acids. The CDR3: CASSLTGTATNEKLFF. The CDR3 coding sequence is TGCGCCAGCAGCCTTACCGGGACAGCAACTAATGAAAAACTGTTTTTT.

This clone showed up just a few times. The chain carries TRBV10-3 and TRBJ1-1, with 7 positions matching TRBD1. The CDR3 is 13 residues long. CDR1 and CDR2 from the germline V gene are ENHRY and SYGVKD. V dropped 7 bases and J dropped 4; count of bases not matched to a gene: 6. DNA of the CDR3: TGTGCCATCAAATACGCAGGGGGCACTGAAGCTTTCTTT. Protein product: CAIKYAGGTEAFF.

This clone was counted once. J is TRBJ1-3 and V is TRBV15; 7 bases match TRBD1. This CDR3 spans 16 amino acids. Per germline, CDR1 LNHNV and CDR2 YYDKDF (reference sequence). J lost 6 bases, V lost 0 bases, and 8 bases had no gene match. The CDR3 sequence is CATSREATGVLNTIYF. CDR3 sequence (DNA): TGTGCCACCAGCAGAGAGGCTACAGGGGTTTTAAACACCATATATTTT.